A single sample is the source of the 21 T cell receptor beta chains below, sequenced in a study of Ad26.COV2.S vaccination and SARS-CoV-2 variants. Profiled with immunoSEQ multiplex PCR; TCRdb holds only in-frame clones, not every one. This table has 300,000 to 500,000 clones, less than 90% appearing once. The treatment denotes: around 19 received Ad26.COV2.S at low or high dose, single or two shots; several received placebo; per-sample allocation not given. The investigators took samples on day 63 after the first vaccine or placebo injection. The source was peripheral blood, collected in a trial of Ad26.COV2.S vaccine versus placebo. Every receptor here comes from a person aged 18-60 years who received the Ad26.COV2.S COVID-19 vaccine or a placebo.

CDR3 sequence (DNA): TGCGCCAGCAGTGAGTCTGTTAGGCCTTGGGAGGGGGCGCAGTATTTT. It codes for CASSESVRPWEGAQYF. The chain joins TRBV10-2 to TRBJ2-3, with TRBD2 as a possible D gene (7 bases). Deletions cut 0 bases from V and 10 bases from J, with 20 bases between. Germline-derived CDR1 and CDR2 are WSHSY and SAAADI. The CDR3 loop spans 16 amino acids.

J is TRBJ1-1 and V is TRBV5-1; D gene unclear. Germline values: CDR1 SGHRS, CDR2 YFSETQ. Trimming removed 1 base from V and 0 bases from J, with 4 bases in between. This CDR3 is 13 amino acids long. CDR3 amino acids: CASSLYVNTEAFF. The CDR3 region has the DNA TGCGCCAGCAGCTTGTATGTGAACACTGAAGCTTTCTTT.

This chain connects TRBV18 to TRBJ2-3; a weak D match, TRBD1 (5 bases). V dropped 2 bases and J dropped 6 bases, with 12 bases sitting between them. Germline V gives CDR1 KGHSH, CDR2 LQKENI. The CDR3 has 14 residues. The CDR3 is CASSPSLQGDTQYF. CDR3 coding DNA: TGTGCCAGCTCACCAAGTCTGCAGGGCGATACGCAGTATTTT.

The chain joins TRBV12-3 or TRBV12-4 to TRBJ1-3; D may be TRBD1 (5 bases). V shed 7 bases and J shed 1 base, with 8 bases lying between them. CDR3 length equals 13 residues. The CDR3 sequence: CASTQGSGNTIYF. As DNA, the CDR3 is TGTGCCAGCACCCAGGGTTCTGGAAACACCATATATTTT.

This chain uses TRBV27 with TRBJ1-5, with 12 bases matching TRBD1. This CDR3 contains 16 residues. Per germline, CDR1 MNHEY and CDR2 SMNVEV (reference sequence). J was trimmed by 4 bases and V by 2 bases; bases with no gene match: 3. The CDR3 here is CASSLTGQGANQPQHF. CDR3 bases: TGTGCCAGCAGTTTAACGGGACAGGGGGCGAATCAGCCCCAGCATTTT.

This chain links TRBV5-6 with TRBJ1-4, with D unresolved. Deletions cut 0 bases from V and 7 bases from J, with 10 bases between. The CDR3 contains 14 residues. The germline CDR1 and CDR2 sequences are SGHDT and YYEEEE. CDR3 in amino acids: CASSLGGPGEKLFF. CDR3 DNA sequence: TGTGCCAGCAGCTTGGGCGGCCCGGGTGAAAAACTGTTTTTT.

J is TRBJ1-5 and V is TRBV28; a weak D match, TRBD1 (6 bases). This CDR3 region has 14 residues. Deletions cut 4 bases from V and 4 bases from J, with 11 bases between. Germline values: CDR1 MDHEN, CDR2 SYDVKM. This CDR3 is CASSSGARNQPQHF. CDR3 DNA: TGTGCCAGCAGTTCAGGGGCTCGGAATCAGCCCCAGCATTTT.

This clone was recorded once. CDR3 DNA: TGCGCCAGCAGCTTAGATAACAGTTTTCCCTACGAGCAGTACTTC. Amino acids: CASSLDNSFPYEQYF. This chain links TRBV5-1 with TRBJ2-7; D not resolved. CDR3 length: 15 amino acids. V lost 2 bases to trimming and J lost 2 bases, with 14 bases between them. CDR1 and CDR2 (germline): SGHRS, YFSETQ.

The rearrangement joins TRBV19 to TRBJ2-5, with 10 nucleotides matching TRBD1. The CDR3 contains 15 residues. Trimming removed 6 bases from V and 2 bases from J; junction bases left unmatched: 6. CDR1 is LNHDA and CDR2 is SQIVND in the germline V gene (reference sequence). The CDR3 protein is CASSLGQGKQETQYF. DNA of the CDR3: TGTGCCAGTAGCCTGGGACAGGGGAAACAAGAGACCCAGTACTTC.

This chain uses TRBV29-1 with TRBJ2-1; no clear D gene. The CDR3 loop spans 11 amino acids. The V end was cut by 3 bases, the J end by 6 bases, with 6 bases between. Germline assignment: CDR1 SQVTM and CDR2 ANQGSEA. The CDR3, as DNA: TGCAGCGTTGACCGGGTCAATGAGCAGTTCTTC. Translation gives CSVDRVNEQFF.

Points on this clone: Other DNA sequences in the sample encode the same CDR3. The chain has TRBV5-6 and TRBJ1-5; D remains ambiguous. Germline-derived CDR1 and CDR2 are SGHDT and YYEEEE. The length of the CDR3 is 12 residues. V lost 0 bases and J 4 bases, leaving 2 bases between the germline ends. Written as DNA, the CDR3 is TGTGCCAGCAGCTTGGGGAATCAGCCCCAGCATTTT. It specifies CASSLGNQPQHF. The full variable domain, with the rest looked up from reference TRBV5-6 and TRBJ1-5, is DAGVTQSPTHLIKTRGQQVTLRCSPKSGHDTVSWYQQALGQGPQFIFQYYEEEERQRGNFPDRFSGHQFPNYSSELNVNALLLGDSALYLCASSLGNQPQHFGDGTRLSIL.

The chain is built from TRBV18 and TRBJ2-7, with 10 positions matching TRBD2. Germline V gene lookup returns CDR1 KGHSH and CDR2 LQKENI. Germline trimming cut 2 bases from V and 3 bases from J; bases unmatched to any gene: 4. The CDR3 runs to 15 residues. In DNA, the CDR3 is TGTGCCAGCTCACCAGGACTAGCGGAGGGCTACGAGCAGTACTTC. It translates to CASSPGLAEGYEQYF. The entire variable domain, with the rest obtained from reference TRBV18 and TRBJ2-7, is as follows: NAGVMQNPRHLVRRRGQEARLRCSPMKGHSHVYWYRQLPEEGLKFMVYLQKENIIDESGMPKERFSAEFPKEGPSILRIQQVVRGDSAAYFCASSPGLAEGYEQYFGPGTRLTVT.

Turning to this clone: The same CDR3 also results from other DNA sequences found in this sample. The V call is TRBV7-9, the J call TRBJ1-1; D remains ambiguous. The CDR3 length is 12 residues. CDR1 and CDR2 from the germline V gene are SEHNR and FQNEAQ (reference sequence). V gave up 3 bases and J gave up 1 base, with 3 bases separating them. CDR3 nucleotides: TGTGCCAGCAGCTTGGAGAACACTGAAGCTTTCTTT. Amino acid sequence: CASSLENTEAFF. The full variable domain, its missing parts supplied by reference TRBV7-9 and TRBJ1-1, is DTGVSQNPRHKITKRGQNVTFRCDPISEHNRLYWYRQTLGQGPEFLTYFQNEAQLEKSRLLSDRFSAERPKGSFSTLEIQRTEQGDSAMYLCASSLENTEAFFGQGTRLTVV.

In its sample, this clone was seen once. V is TRBV27 and J is TRBJ2-2; 12 bases are a match to TRBD1. Germline loops: CDR1 MNHEY, CDR2 SMNVEV (reference sequence). The CDR3 contains 18 residues. Trimming at V came to 3 bases and at J to 3 bases, leaving 8 bases not matched to a gene. The CDR3 region is CASSFKVGQGAYTGELFF. CDR3 in DNA: TGTGCCAGCAGTTTTAAGGTGGGACAGGGGGCGTACACCGGGGAGCTGTTTTTT.

This chain links TRBV5-6 with TRBJ2-1; D is possibly TRBD2 (6 bases). V was shortened by 2 bases and J by 2 bases, with 11 bases between the two germline ends. This CDR3 comprises 15 residues. Germline-derived CDR1 and CDR2 are SGHDT and YYEEEE. In DNA, the CDR3 is TGTGCCAGCAGCTTTAGCGGTTCCACCTACAATGAGCAGTTCTTC. This gives the protein CASSFSGSTYNEQFF.

V and J are TRBV7-6 and TRBJ1-1; D gene unclear. CDR3 length: 13 amino acids. Germline CDR1 and CDR2: SGHVS and FNYEAQ. Deletions cut 4 bases from V and 7 bases from J, with 13 bases between. CDR3 sequence: CASSWATGSEAFF. CDR3 DNA: TGTGCCAGCAGCTGGGCGACGGGAAGTGAAGCTTTCTTT.

The chain uses TRBV6-5 and TRBJ2-3; D possibly corresponds to TRBD1 (6 bases). This CDR3 is built from 15 residues. The germline gives CDR1 MNHEY, CDR2 SVGAGI. Trimming removed 5 bases at V and 0 bases at J, with 12 bases between. The CDR3 bases are TGTGCCAGCAGTCCCCGACAGGCTAGCACAGATACGCAGTATTTT. Translating it yields CASSPRQASTDTQYF.

V and J are TRBV2 and TRBJ2-5; tentative D call: TRBD1 (6 bases). CDR1 is SNHLY, CDR2 FYNNEI, per germline. Trimming removed 0 bases from V and 5 bases from J, with 10 bases in between. The length of the CDR3 is 14 residues. CDR3 DNA: TGTGCCAGCAGTGAAGCCCCAGGGGTTGAGACCCAGTACTTC. Translated: CASSEAPGVETQYF.

Here the CDR3 DNA reads TGTGCCAGCAGCTTTTTCGGATGGAGTATCTCTGGGGCCAACGTCCTGACTTTC. It codes for CASSFFGWSISGANVLTF. V gene TRBV7-9 combines with J gene TRBJ2-6, with unresolved D. Deletions cut 3 bases from V and 0 bases from J, with 15 bases between. The CDR3 runs to 18 residues. CDR1 is SEHNR and CDR2 is FQNEAQ in the germline V gene (reference sequence).

This clone was seen only once. The V gene is TRBV10-3, the J gene TRBJ2-3; TRBD2 agrees at 11 bases. Germline V CDR1 and CDR2: ENHRY, SYGVKD. Trimming removed 8 bases from V and 4 bases from J; junction bases left unmatched: 8. The CDR3 has 15 amino acids. The CDR3 is CAIDLAGGPPDTQYF. The CDR3 bases are TGTGCCATCGACTTAGCGGGGGGGCCCCCAGATACGCAGTATTTT.

The chain recombines TRBV7-8 with TRBJ2-7, with D possibly matching TRBD1 (6 bases). Trimming stripped 0 bases from V and 2 bases from J, with 11 bases between. CDR3 size: 15 residues. Germline assignment: CDR1 SGHVS and CDR2 FQNEAQ. CDR3 sequence: CASSLAQGTAYEQYF. DNA for the CDR3: TGTGCCAGCAGCTTAGCCCAGGGGACGGCCTACGAGCAGTACTTC.